The 17 T cell receptor beta chains below all came from one sample that was sequenced in a study of cytomegalovirus exposure and HLA in healthy donors (dated by TCRdb to about 2017). Preparation of the library involved the immunoSEQ multiplex PCR assay. Sourced from immuneACCESS, this table was stored by TCRdb with only in-frame sequences that have V and J called. A share of the clones is absent; for the studies checked, an unresolved V gene accounts for under half, and the remainder has no known explanation. The sample table holds approximately 190,000 clones, of which about 80% were seen once. The ten largest clones represent roughly 6.5% of the sample. Source material: PBMCs. These receptors came from a man between 18 and 35 years old in good health and CMV-seropositive.

The chain joins TRBV2 to TRBJ2-4; D perhaps matches TRBD1 (6 bases). CDR1 and CDR2 (germline): SNHLY, FYNNEI. V was trimmed by 3 bases and J by 7 bases, leaving 22 bases between them. This CDR3 contains 17 residues. CDR3 DNA sequence: TGTGCCAGCAGTGAGCCCCGCAGAGGGGGTAATTTGAACATTCAGTACTTC. This gives the protein CASSEPRRGGNLNIQYF. Variable domain in full (rest from reference TRBV2 and TRBJ2-4): EPEVTQTPSHQVTQMGQEVILRCVPISNHLYFYWYRQILGQKVEFLVSFYNNEISEKSEIFDDQFSVERPDGSNFTLKIRSTKLEDSAMYFCASSEPRRGGNLNIQYFGAGTRLSVL.

CDR3: CASSLSETRTDTQYF. The CDR3 bases are TGCGCCAGCAGCTTGTCGGAGACCCGCACAGATACGCAGTATTTT. The genes are TRBV5-1 and TRBJ2-3; D not resolved. The CDR3 loop spans 15 amino acids. Germline V gene data show CDR1 as SGHRS and CDR2 as YFSETQ. Trimming left V 1 base short and J 1 base short, with 10 bases between.

This sequence joins TRBV18 and TRBJ2-1, with a weak D call TRBD1 (6 bases). CDR1 is KGHSH and CDR2 is LQKENI in the germline V gene. This CDR3 comprises 18 residues. V gave up 2 bases and J gave up 6 bases, with 23 bases separating them. CDR3 nucleotide sequence: TGTGCCAGCTCACCAATACCCATCCGGGACAACAGCGGCAATGAGCAGTTCTTC. Translating it yields CASSPIPIRDNSGNEQFF.

The chain links TRBV15 to TRBJ2-7; D remains unclear. Germline V gives CDR1 LNHNV, CDR2 YYDKDF (reference sequence). V was cut by 0 bases and J by 0 bases, with 6 bases left in between. This CDR3 region has 14 residues. CDR3 region: CATSRDDNSYEQYF. CDR3 in DNA: TGTGCCACCAGCAGAGATGACAACTCCTACGAGCAGTACTTC.

The CDR3: CASRGLAGGYTDTQYF. The CDR3 DNA sequence: TGTGCCAGCAGGGGACTAGCGGGAGGATACACAGATACGCAGTATTTT. The chain has TRBV27 and TRBJ2-3; TRBD2 matches at 15 bases. V gave up 6 bases and J gave up 2 bases; unmatched junction bases: 3. The germline CDR1 and CDR2 sequences are MNHEY and SMNVEV (reference sequence). This CDR3 contains 16 residues.

This clone was recorded only once. This chain uses TRBV7-3 with TRBJ2-5, with D tentatively TRBD2 (6 bases). Trimming stripped 5 bases from V and 3 bases from J, with 10 bases between. The CDR3 is made up of 13 amino acids. Germline CDR1 and CDR2: SGHTA and FQGTGA. CDR3 nucleotides: TGTGCCAGCAGCCAATCTAGCGAAGAGACCCAGTACTTC. Translation gives CASSQSSEETQYF.

The rearrangement uses TRBV27 and TRBJ2-7, with D hard to call. V was clipped by 5 bases and J by 6 bases, with 20 bases between them. CDR1 MNHEY and CDR2 SMNVEV come from the germline V gene (reference sequence). This CDR3 has 15 amino acids. The CDR3 region is CASSQAQFPPSEQYF. CDR3 bases: TGTGCCAGCAGTCAGGCCCAATTCCCCCCCTCCGAGCAGTACTTC.

This rearrangement joins TRBV14 to TRBJ2-7, with 7 bases identical to TRBD1. CDR1 is SGHDN, CDR2 FVKESK, per germline. The CDR3 is 13 amino acids. With 4 bases clipped from V and 1 base from J, the junction kept 1 base outside the gene matches. CDR3 in DNA: TGTGCCAGCAGCCGGGACAGTTCCTACGAGCAGTACTTC. Translated, it gives CASSRDSSYEQYF.

The J gene is TRBJ2-1, the V gene TRBV18; TRBD1 aligns across 9 bases. V trimming: 6 bases; J trimming: 9 bases; junction bases outside the gene matches: 9. The germline V gene has CDR1 KGHSH and CDR2 LQKENI. The CDR3 is 14 amino acids. The CDR3 loop reads CASSRFDRGFEQFF. Written as DNA, the CDR3 is TGTGCCAGCTCTCGCTTCGACAGGGGGTTTGAGCAGTTCTTC.

This chain joins TRBV7-6 and TRBJ2-5; TRBD2 matches 11 bases. This CDR3 is built from 16 residues. After removal of 5 bases from V and 1 base from J, the junction contained 6 bases not matched to a gene. The germline gives CDR1 SGHVS, CDR2 FNYEAQ. The CDR3 loop is CASSRTSGRGQETQYF. The DNA for the CDR3 is TGTGCCAGCAGCCGAACTAGCGGGAGAGGCCAAGAGACCCAGTACTTC.

This chain links TRBV11-2 with TRBJ2-3, with 7 bases matching TRBD2. The CDR3 is made up of 14 amino acids. With 8 bases clipped from V and 2 bases from J, the junction kept 7 bases outside the gene matches. Germline V gene sequence: CDR1 SGHAT, CDR2 FQNNGV. DNA for the CDR3: TGTGCCAGCCGCGGTAGCGGGCTCACAGATACGCAGTATTTT. Protein: CASRGSGLTDTQYF.

The chain's CDR3 is CASSSPYMETQYF. The CDR3 DNA reads as TGTGCCAGCAGCTCACCCTATATGGAGACCCAGTACTTC. This chain connects TRBV7-9 to TRBJ2-5; D not certain. The germline V gene has CDR1 SEHNR and CDR2 FQNEAQ (reference sequence). This CDR3 contains 13 residues. V was clipped by 4 bases and J by 5 bases, with 11 bases between them.

This clone was counted between two and nine times. The chain links TRBV30 to TRBJ2-3, with D perhaps matching TRBD1 (6 bases). V dropped 7 bases and J dropped 2 bases, with 19 bases sitting between them. This CDR3 has 15 residues. Germline V CDR1 and CDR2: GTSNPN, SVGIG (reference sequence). In nucleotides, the CDR3 is TGTGCCTACAAAACCACACAGGGTTACACAGATACGCAGTATTTT. This encodes CAYKTTQGYTDTQYF.

V gene TRBV6-1 combines with J gene TRBJ2-1, with 9 bases that match TRBD2. The CDR3 runs to 13 residues. Losses at the gene ends were 6 bases for V and 5 bases for J; bases not matched to a gene: 2. Germline assignment: CDR1 MNHNS and CDR2 SASEGT. The CDR3 reads CASRKRGDNEQFF. The DNA for the CDR3 is TGTGCCAGCAGAAAGCGGGGGGACAATGAGCAGTTCTTC.

The chain combines TRBV27 with TRBJ2-5; tentative D call: TRBD2 (6 bases). The CDR3 has 15 residues. V lost 5 bases and J 5 bases, leaving 18 bases between the germline ends. Per germline, CDR1 MNHEY and CDR2 SMNVEV (reference sequence). CDR3 protein: CASSLGEARRETQYF. The CDR3 nucleotides read TGTGCCAGCAGTCTGGGGGAGGCCCGACGGGAGACCCAGTACTTC.

The chain links TRBV19 to TRBJ1-1; D may be TRBD1 (5 bases). Germline-derived CDR1 and CDR2 are LNHDA and SQIVND (reference sequence). This CDR3 comprises 12 residues. Trimming left V 11 bases short and J 4 bases short, with 14 bases between. The CDR3 sequence is CAARGRGTEAFF. DNA for the CDR3: TGTGCCGCAAGAGGGAGGGGCACTGAAGCTTTCTTT.

V is TRBV7-2 and J is TRBJ2-1, with TRBD1 matching over 7 bases. Germline V gene sequence: CDR1 SGHTA, CDR2 FQGNSA. The CDR3 sequence is 16 residues long. V was clipped by 2 bases and J by 3 bases; unmatched bases: 7. The CDR3, as DNA: TGTGCCAGCAGCTTATGGACAGGAGTAGGCTACAATGAGCAGTTCTTC. Translating it yields CASSLWTGVGYNEQFF. Supplemented by reference TRBV7-2 and TRBJ2-1, the full variable domain reads GAGVSQSPSNKVTEKGKDVELRCDPISGHTALYWYRQSLGQGLEFLIYFQGNSAPDKSGLPSDRFSAERTGGSVSTLTIQRTQQEDSAVYLCASSLWTGVGYNEQFFGPGTRLTVL.